The next 4 T cell receptor beta chains were all read from a single sample in a study of blood T cell repertoires in COVID-19. Generated by immunoSEQ multiplex PCR, the TCRdb table keeps only in-frame clones and is missing some. The table has approximately 280,000 clones, roughly 91% seen once. Sample: peripheral blood. These receptors all stem from a man in his forties with acute or convalescent COVID-19.

The rearrangement links TRBV2 to TRBJ1-5; D remains unclear. Trimming took 4 bases from V and 5 from J, leaving 15 bases between them. Germline V lookup: CDR1 SNHLY, CDR2 FYNNEI. The CDR3 runs 15 residues. The CDR3 is CASSVPGKRDQPQHF. The CDR3 nucleotides read TGTGCCAGCAGTGTACCGGGGAAGAGGGATCAGCCCCAGCATTTT. The full variable domain, its missing parts supplied by reference TRBV2 and TRBJ1-5, is EPEVTQTPSHQVTQMGQEVILRCVPISNHLYFYWYRQILGQKVEFLVSFYNNEISEKSEIFDDQFSVERPDGSNFTLKIRSTKLEDSAMYFCASSVPGKRDQPQHFGDGTRLSIL.

The chain recombines TRBV27 with TRBJ1-1; no clear D. V was shortened by 4 bases and J by 8 bases, with 17 bases between the two germline ends. The CDR3 runs 14 residues. Germline V gives CDR1 MNHEY, CDR2 SMNVEV (reference sequence). The CDR3 DNA reads TGTGCCAGCAGTTGGGCCCAAGTTGCAACAGAAGCTTTCTTT. This gives the protein CASSWAQVATEAFF.

This clone was seen just once. The junction departs from germline at one end; a sequencing error may be responsible. CDR3 loop: CASSELVRDTEAFF. For the CDR3, the DNA is TGTGCCAGCAGTGAATTGGTAAGGGACACTGAGGCTTTCTTT. This sequence joins TRBV6-1 and TRBJ1-1; a possible D gene is TRBD1 (6 bases). The germline gives CDR1 MNHNS, CDR2 SASEGT. The CDR3 sequence is 14 residues long.

The gene calls are TRBV7-2 and TRBJ1-6, with 7 positions matching TRBD1. After removal of 3 bases from V and 9 bases from J, the junction contained 14 bases not matched to a gene. This CDR3 is 17 amino acids long. Looked up from germline, CDR1 is SGHTA and CDR2 is FQGNSA. The CDR3 DNA follows: TGTGCCAGCAGCTTCTTTGGACCGAGGACAGGTTCTTCACCCCTCCACTTT. Its translation: CASSFFGPRTGSSPLHF.